The 21 T cell receptor beta chains given below trace back to one sample, sequenced in a study of sequential checkpoint blockade in melanoma. Measured with immunoSEQ multiplex PCR; TCRdb has only the in-frame clones, and not every one. Of some 40,000 clones listed, roughly 81% are singletons. Regarding treatment: randomized to nivolumab then ipilimumab (arm A) or the reverse (arm B). Sequenced here: CD8+ T cells sorted from blood (inferred from file names), sampled from a patient given nivolumab and ipilimumab in sequence. These receptors all come from a human donor with melanoma.

This clone has only a few counts. The CDR3 DNA reads TGTGCCAGTAGTCCCGGGACTTGGGAAAAACTGTTTTTT. Translation: CASSPGTWEKLFF. This chain joins TRBV19 and TRBJ1-4; the D gene is possibly TRBD1 (5 bases). The CDR3 covers 13 residues. Trimming removed 5 bases from V and 8 bases from J, with 12 bases in between. Germline assignment: CDR1 LNHDA and CDR2 SQIVND (reference sequence).

The chain combines TRBV2 with TRBJ1-2; D not certain. CDR3 length: 13 amino acids. The V and J ends lost 1 base and 3 bases respectively, with 6 bases between them. CDR1 and CDR2 from the germline V gene are SNHLY and FYNNEI. The CDR3 spells CASSEGSDYGYTF. The CDR3 nucleotides are TGTGCCAGCAGTGAAGGTTCGGACTATGGCTACACCTTC.

The chain combines TRBV13 with TRBJ1-6, with TRBD1 identical over 7 bases. With V trimmed by 5 bases and J by 10 bases, 5 bases remained unmatched. CDR3 length equals 13 residues. Germline V lookup: CDR1 PRHDT, CDR2 FYEKMQ (reference sequence). The CDR3 bases are TGTGCCAGCAGCAACAGGGGAAACTCACCCCTCCACTTT. Translated, it gives CASSNRGNSPLHF.

This clone was seen a few times. V is TRBV14 and J is TRBJ2-7; D possibly corresponds to TRBD1 (6 bases). V dropped 2 bases and J dropped 3 bases, with 14 bases sitting between them. Germline assignment: CDR1 SGHDN and CDR2 FVKESK. CDR3 length: 15 residues. This chain's CDR3 is CASSQFVGANYEQYF. For the CDR3, the DNA is TGTGCCAGCAGCCAATTCGTGGGGGCAAACTACGAGCAGTACTTC.

This clone was recorded a few times. The chain couples TRBV5-8 to TRBJ2-6; 10 positions match TRBD1. Germline CDR1 reads SGHTS; CDR2 reads YDEGEE. This CDR3 comprises 18 residues. V lost 4 bases, J lost 3 bases, and 10 bases stayed unmatched. CDR3 sequence: CASSTRQGALSGANVLTF. The CDR3 DNA reads as TGTGCCAGCAGCACTAGACAGGGGGCATTAAGTGGGGCCAACGTCCTGACTTTC. Full variable domain (outside the CDR3, taken from reference TRBV5-8 and TRBJ2-6): EAGVTQSPTHLIKTRGQQATLRCSPISGHTSVYWYQQALGLGLQFLLWYDEGEERNRGNFPPRFSGRQFPNYSSELNVNALELEDSALYLCASSTRQGALSGANVLTFGAGSRLTVL.

The J gene is TRBJ1-2, the V gene TRBV4-1; 8 bases line up with TRBD1. The V gene end was trimmed by 4 bases and the J gene end by 5 bases; junction bases not matched to a gene: 12. The germline V gene encodes CDR1 MGHRA and CDR2 YSYEKL. The CDR3 is made up of 16 amino acids. This CDR3 reads CASSRQATTGVYGYTF. The CDR3 DNA sequence: TGCGCCAGCAGCCGCCAAGCTACGACAGGGGTATATGGCTACACCTTC.

This chain links TRBV2 with TRBJ2-5, with 9 bases lining up with TRBD1. The CDR3 length is 16 residues. Per the germline V gene, CDR1 is SNHLY and CDR2 is FYNNEI. The V gene end was trimmed by 6 bases and the J gene end by 1 base; junction bases not matched to a gene: 9. CDR3 amino acids: CASRERTGAFQETQYF. The DNA for the CDR3 is TGTGCCAGCAGAGAACGGACAGGGGCTTTCCAAGAGACCCAGTACTTC.

The V gene is TRBV10-2, the J gene TRBJ1-1, with D possibly TRBD1 on 6 matching bases. Germline CDR1 is WSHSY and CDR2 is SAAADI. The CDR3 covers 15 residues. The ends were cut back, 6 bases at V and 0 bases at J, with 14 bases in the middle. CDR3 residues: CASSGWQGLNTEAFF. The CDR3 nucleotides are TGCGCCAGCAGCGGTTGGCAGGGGCTGAACACTGAAGCTTTCTTT.

The sample holds one count of this clone. V gene TRBV11-2 combines with J gene TRBJ2-7, with TRBD1 matching over 7 bases. Germline V gene lookup returns CDR1 SGHAT and CDR2 FQNNGV. After removal of 0 bases from V and 0 bases from J, the junction contained 5 bases not matched to a gene. CDR3 size: 16 residues. This CDR3 reads CASSLDSWDSSYEQYF. The CDR3 DNA is TGTGCCAGCAGCTTAGATTCCTGGGACAGCTCCTACGAGCAGTACTTC.

The chain is built from TRBV5-6 and TRBJ2-5; a weak D match, TRBD1 (6 bases). The J call may be wrong; the DNA end is better matched by TRBJ2-7. The CDR3 loop spans 14 amino acids. The V gene's germline CDR1 is SGHDT and CDR2 YYEEEE. CDR3 sequence reads: CASSVRGGSYEQYF. CDR3 nucleotides: TGTGCCAGCAGCGTCAGGGGCGGCTCCTACGAGCAGTACTTC.

V is TRBV6-5 and J is TRBJ2-7, with TRBD1 identical over 7 bases. The V and J ends lost 5 bases and 4 bases, in that order; junction bases with no gene match: 5. Germline loops: CDR1 MNHEY, CDR2 SVGAGI. CDR3 length: 13 amino acids. The CDR3 DNA is TGTGCCAGCAGTCAGGGGGAAGAGTACGAGCAGTACTTC. Encoded protein: CASSQGEEYEQYF.

The chain joins TRBV29-1 to TRBJ1-1, with a possible D match to TRBD1 (5 bases). This CDR3 is 15 amino acids long. Germline V gene lookup returns CDR1 SQVTM and CDR2 ANQGSEA. V was shortened by 6 bases and J by 0 bases, with 17 bases between the two germline ends. DNA for the CDR3: TGCAGCGTCCACCTGGGAGGGGAAGTGAACACTGAAGCTTTCTTT. Translating gives CSVHLGGEVNTEAFF.

The rearrangement joins TRBV19 to TRBJ1-5; D is undetermined. The V and J ends lost 0 bases and 7 bases respectively, with 16 bases between them. The germline V gene has CDR1 LNHDA and CDR2 SQIVND (reference sequence). The CDR3 has 16 amino acids. The CDR3 sequence: CASSIDRFSVWQPQHF. Written as DNA, the CDR3 is TGTGCCAGTAGTATAGACAGGTTCTCGGTCTGGCAGCCCCAGCATTTT.

V gene TRBV19 combines with J gene TRBJ2-2, with 7 bases matching TRBD2. Germline values: CDR1 LNHDA, CDR2 SQIVND (reference sequence). The CDR3 is made up of 16 amino acids. V shed 1 base and J 1 base; nucleotides not matched to a gene: 3. CDR3 sequence (DNA): TGTGCCAGTAGTATAGGGGAGCGGGGGAACACCGGGGAGCTGTTTTTT. Its protein is CASSIGERGNTGELFF. The whole variable domain, remainder taken from reference TRBV19 and TRBJ2-2, is DGGITQSPKYLFRKEGQNVTLSCEQNLNHDAMYWYRQDPGQGLRLIYYSQIVNDFQKGDIAEGYSVSREKKESFPLTVTSAQKNPTAFYLCASSIGERGNTGELFFGEGSRLTVL.

This clone was recorded once. The chain uses TRBV10-2 and TRBJ2-7; a possible D gene is TRBD2 (5 bases). Deletions cut 5 bases from V and 3 bases from J, with 17 bases between. The CDR3 runs to 15 residues. CDR1 and CDR2 from the germline V gene are WSHSY and SAAADI. For the CDR3, the DNA is TGCGCCAGCAGTCCTTTGGCGGGCGCGTTCTACGAGCAGTACTTC. It codes for CASSPLAGAFYEQYF.

The chain has TRBV29-1 and TRBJ2-4, with D possibly TRBD1 on 5 matching bases. Trimming left V 4 bases short and J 5 bases short, with 9 bases between. The CDR3 sequence is 12 residues long. Germline V gene lookup returns CDR1 SQVTM and CDR2 ANQGSEA. The CDR3 reads CSVGSRENIQYF. The CDR3 DNA reads as TGCAGCGTTGGCTCCAGGGAAAACATTCAGTACTTC.

The J gene is TRBJ2-7, the V gene TRBV4-1, with 7 bases aligning to TRBD2. Trimming removed 4 bases from V and 3 bases from J; junction bases left unmatched: 9. The CDR3 covers 15 residues. The V gene's germline CDR1 is MGHRA and CDR2 YSYEKL. The DNA for the CDR3 is TGCGCCAGCAGCCGAGACACTAGCGCTTACTACGAGCAGTACTTC. Translation: CASSRDTSAYYEQYF.

This rearrangement joins TRBV27 to TRBJ2-3; D gene ambiguous. Germline assignment: CDR1 MNHEY and CDR2 SMNVEV (reference sequence). The CDR3 totals 12 residues. V gave up 5 bases and J gave up 10 bases, with 13 bases separating them. Here the CDR3 reads CASSRSRAAQYF. The DNA of the CDR3 is TGTGCCAGCAGTAGATCCCGAGCTGCGCAGTATTTT.

The CDR3 DNA reads as TGTGCCAGCAGCTTGGGCGGGGGGACAGGGTTCTACGAGCAGTACTTC. It translates to CASSLGGGTGFYEQYF. The rearrangement joins TRBV5-6 to TRBJ2-7; possible D gene TRBD1, 9 bases. Germline V gives CDR1 SGHDT, CDR2 YYEEEE. V was clipped by 0 bases and J by 3 bases, with 16 bases between them. The CDR3 has 16 residues.

The sample holds one count of this clone. V gene TRBV13 combines with J gene TRBJ2-2, with 8 bases that match TRBD1. Unmatched junction bases numbered 6, after V lost 5 bases and J lost 1 base. The length of the CDR3 is 16 residues. Germline lookup yields CDR1 PRHDT and CDR2 FYEKMQ (reference sequence). In DNA form, the CDR3 reads TGTGCCAGCAGCCTTGACAGGGGTTGGAACACCGGGGAGCTGTTTTTT. Residues: CASSLDRGWNTGELFF. Together with reference TRBV13 and TRBJ2-2, the CDR3 gives the full variable domain: AAGVIQSPRHLIKEKRETATLKCYPIPRHDTVYWYQQGPGQDPQFLISFYEKMQSDKGSIPDRFSAQQFSDYHSELNMSSLELGDSALYFCASSLDRGWNTGELFFGEGSRLTVL.

The chain joins TRBV5-4 to TRBJ1-1; the D gene is possibly TRBD1 (6 bases). The CDR3 runs to 14 residues. V lost 2 bases to trimming and J lost 3 bases, with 11 bases between them. CDR1 and CDR2 (germline): SGHNT, YYREEE (reference sequence). The CDR3 sequence is CASSFGQSYTEAFF. The CDR3 DNA reads as TGTGCCAGCAGCTTCGGACAGAGCTACACTGAAGCTTTCTTT. Drawing the rest from reference TRBV5-4 and TRBJ1-1, the complete variable domain is ETGVTQSPTHLIKTRGQQVTLRCSSQSGHNTVSWYQQALGQGPQFIFQYYREEENGRGNFPPRFSGLQFPNYSSELNVNALELDDSALYLCASSFGQSYTEAFFGQGTRLTVV.